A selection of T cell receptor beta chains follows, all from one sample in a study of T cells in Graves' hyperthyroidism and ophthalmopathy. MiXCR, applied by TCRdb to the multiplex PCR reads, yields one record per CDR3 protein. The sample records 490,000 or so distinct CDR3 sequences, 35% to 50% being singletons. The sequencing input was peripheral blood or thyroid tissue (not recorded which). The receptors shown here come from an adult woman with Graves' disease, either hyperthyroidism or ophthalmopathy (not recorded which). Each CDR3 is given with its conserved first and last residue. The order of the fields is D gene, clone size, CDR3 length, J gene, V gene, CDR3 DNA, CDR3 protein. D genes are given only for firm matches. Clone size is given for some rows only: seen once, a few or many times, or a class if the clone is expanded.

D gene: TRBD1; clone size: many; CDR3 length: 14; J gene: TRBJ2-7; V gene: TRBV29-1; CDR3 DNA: TGCAGCGTGCAACTTCTAGGGGGCACCTACGAGCAGTACTTC; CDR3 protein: CSVQLLGGTYEQYF
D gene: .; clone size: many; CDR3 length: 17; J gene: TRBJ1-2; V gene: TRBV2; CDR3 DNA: TGTGCCAGCAGGGCCTGGGGGGGCGCCTCATCTAACTATGGCTACACCTTC; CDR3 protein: CASRAWGGASSNYGYTF
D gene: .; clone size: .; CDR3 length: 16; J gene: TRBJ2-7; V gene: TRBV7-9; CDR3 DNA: TGTGCCAGCAGTTCCCCCGGGACACAGAGCTCCTACGAGCAGTACTTC; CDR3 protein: CASSSPGTQSSYEQYF
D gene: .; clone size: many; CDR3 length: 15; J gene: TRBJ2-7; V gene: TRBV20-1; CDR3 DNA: TGCAGTGCCACCCCTACTAGGAGGAAAGGTTACGAGCAGTACTTC; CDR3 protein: CSATPTRRKGYEQYF
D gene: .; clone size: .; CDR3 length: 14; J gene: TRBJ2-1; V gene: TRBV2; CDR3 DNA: TGTGCCAGCACCTTTGGGGCGGGGTCCTACGAGCAGTTCTTC; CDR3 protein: CASTFGAGSYEQFF
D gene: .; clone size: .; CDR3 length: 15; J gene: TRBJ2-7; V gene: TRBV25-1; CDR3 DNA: TGTGCCAGCAGCGTAGGAGAGGATTACAGCTACGAGCAGTACTTC; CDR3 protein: CASSVGEDYSYEQYF
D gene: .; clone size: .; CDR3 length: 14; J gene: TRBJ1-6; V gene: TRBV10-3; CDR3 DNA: TGTGCCACCGCAGGAGGGGGTGGGAATTCACCCCTCCACTTT; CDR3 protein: CATAGGGGNSPLHF
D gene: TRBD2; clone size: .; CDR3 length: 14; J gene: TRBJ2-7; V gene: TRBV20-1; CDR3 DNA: TGCAGTGCTAGAGAAGGTGGAGCGGGAGACGAGCAGTACTTC; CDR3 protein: CSAREGGAGDEQYF
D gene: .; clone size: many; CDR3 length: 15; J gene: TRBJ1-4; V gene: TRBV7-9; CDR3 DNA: TGTGCCAGCAGCTTTTCGTATAAAGATAATGAAAAACTGTTTTTT; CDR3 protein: CASSFSYKDNEKLFF
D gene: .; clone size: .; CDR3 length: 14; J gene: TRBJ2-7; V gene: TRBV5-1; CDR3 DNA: TGCGCCAGCCATTACTCGGGGGACGGCTACGAGCAGTACTTC; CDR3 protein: CASHYSGDGYEQYF
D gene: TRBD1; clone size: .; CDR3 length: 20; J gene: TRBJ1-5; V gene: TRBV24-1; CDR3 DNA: TGTGCCACCGCCCCCGGGTTTCGTCCGACAGGGGGGTACACCGGGGAGCCCCAGCATTTT; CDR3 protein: CATAPGFRPTGGYTGEPQHF
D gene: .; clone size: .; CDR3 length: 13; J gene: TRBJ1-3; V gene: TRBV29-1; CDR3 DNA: TGCAGCGTTGTTGCCCTGACAGGAAACACCATATATTTT; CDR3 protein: CSVVALTGNTIYF
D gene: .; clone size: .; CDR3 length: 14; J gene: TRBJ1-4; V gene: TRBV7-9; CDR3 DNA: TGTGCCAGCAGTTACCTGGGAGGTAATGAAAAACTGTTTTTT; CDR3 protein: CASSYLGGNEKLFF
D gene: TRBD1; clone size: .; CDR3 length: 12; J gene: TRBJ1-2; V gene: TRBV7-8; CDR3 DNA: TGTGCCAGCAGCCTAGGACAGGTCCGCTACACCTTC; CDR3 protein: CASSLGQVRYTF
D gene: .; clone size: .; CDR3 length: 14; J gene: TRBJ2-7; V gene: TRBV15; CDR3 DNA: TGTGCCACCAGCAGAACCGGGACCGACTACGAGCAGTACTTC; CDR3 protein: CATSRTGTDYEQYF
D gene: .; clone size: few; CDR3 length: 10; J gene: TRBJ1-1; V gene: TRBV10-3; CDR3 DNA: TGTGCCATCAGTGAGTCGGAAGCTTTCTTT; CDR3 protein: CAISESEAFF
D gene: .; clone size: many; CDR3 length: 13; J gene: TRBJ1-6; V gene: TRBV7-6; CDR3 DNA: TGTGCCAGCAGCGCGGTAGATAATTCACCCCTCCACTTT; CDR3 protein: CASSAVDNSPLHF
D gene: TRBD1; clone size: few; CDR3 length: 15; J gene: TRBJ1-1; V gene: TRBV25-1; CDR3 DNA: TGTGCCAGCAGTCAGACAGGGCTACTGAACACTGAAGCTTTCTTT; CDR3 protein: CASSQTGLLNTEAFF
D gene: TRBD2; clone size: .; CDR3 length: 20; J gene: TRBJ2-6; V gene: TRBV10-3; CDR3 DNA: TGTGCCATCAGTGAGTCCGCTAGCGGGGGAAGATACTCTGGGGCCAACGTCCTGACTTTC; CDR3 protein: CAISESASGGRYSGANVLTF
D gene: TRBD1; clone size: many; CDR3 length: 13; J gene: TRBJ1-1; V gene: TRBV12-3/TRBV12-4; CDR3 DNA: TGTGCCAGCAGTCCCACAGGGGCCACTGAAGCTTTCTTT; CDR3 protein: CASSPTGATEAFF
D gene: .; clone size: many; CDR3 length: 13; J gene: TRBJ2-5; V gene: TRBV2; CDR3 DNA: TGTGCCGGACAACGCGGGGCCCAAGAGACCCAGTACTTC; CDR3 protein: CAGQRGAQETQYF
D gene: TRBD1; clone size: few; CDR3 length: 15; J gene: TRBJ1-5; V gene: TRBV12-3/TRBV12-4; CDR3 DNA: TGTGCCAGCAGCCAGGGACAGGGAGTCCGTCAGCCCCAGCATTTT; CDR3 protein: CASSQGQGVRQPQHF
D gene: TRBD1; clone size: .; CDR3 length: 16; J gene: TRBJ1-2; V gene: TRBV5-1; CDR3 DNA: TGCGCCAGCAGCCCGAAGCGACAGGGTGGCCTATATGGCTACACCTTC; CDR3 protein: CASSPKRQGGLYGYTF
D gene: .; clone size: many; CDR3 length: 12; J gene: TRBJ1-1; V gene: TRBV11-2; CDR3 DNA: TGTGCCAGCAGCTTTGGACACACTGAAGCTTTCTTT; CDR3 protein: CASSFGHTEAFF
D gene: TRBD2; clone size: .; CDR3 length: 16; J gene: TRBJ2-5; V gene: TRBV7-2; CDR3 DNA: TGTGCCAGCAGCTTAGCGACTAGCGGAGACCAAGAGACCCAGTACTTC; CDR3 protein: CASSLATSGDQETQYF
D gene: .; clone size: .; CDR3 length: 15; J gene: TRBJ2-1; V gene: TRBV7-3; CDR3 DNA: TGTGCCAGCAGCTTCGAGTCAGCTGCCTACAATGAGCAGTTCTTC; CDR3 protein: CASSFESAAYNEQFF
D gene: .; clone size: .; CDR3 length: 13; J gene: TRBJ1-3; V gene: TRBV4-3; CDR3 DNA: TGCGCCAGCAGCCAAGTCGCGGGGAGCACCATATATTTT; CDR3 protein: CASSQVAGSTIYF
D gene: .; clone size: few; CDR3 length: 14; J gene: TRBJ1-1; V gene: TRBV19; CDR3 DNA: TGTGCCAGTAGTTCGAACAGGCTGAACACTGAAGCTTTCTTT; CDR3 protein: CASSSNRLNTEAFF
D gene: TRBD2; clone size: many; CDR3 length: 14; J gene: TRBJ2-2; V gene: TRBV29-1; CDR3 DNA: TGCAGCGTTGAACGTCTAGCGGGGACCGGGGAGCTGTTTTTT; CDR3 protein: CSVERLAGTGELFF
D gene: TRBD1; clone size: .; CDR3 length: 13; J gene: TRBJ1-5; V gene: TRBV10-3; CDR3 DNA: TGTGCCACCGCTACAGGGGACCTCTTGCCCCAGCATTTT; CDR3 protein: CATATGDLLPQHF
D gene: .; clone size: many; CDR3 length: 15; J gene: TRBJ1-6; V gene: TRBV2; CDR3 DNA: TGTGCCAGCAGACCTCCGATTGGGGGGAATTCACCCCTCCACTTT; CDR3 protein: CASRPPIGGNSPLHF
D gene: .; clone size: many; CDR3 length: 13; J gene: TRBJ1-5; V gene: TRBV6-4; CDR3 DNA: TGTGCCAGCAGGGAGACAGTAAATCAGCCCCAGCATTTT; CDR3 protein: CASRETVNQPQHF
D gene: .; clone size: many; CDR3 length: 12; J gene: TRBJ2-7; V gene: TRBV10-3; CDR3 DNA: TGTGCCATCAGTGAACGGGAATACGAGCAGTACTTC; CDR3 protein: CAISEREYEQYF
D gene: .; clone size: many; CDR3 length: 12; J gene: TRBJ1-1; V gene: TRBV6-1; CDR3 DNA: TGTGCCAGCAGCGTCACAGGGACTGAAGCTTTCTTT; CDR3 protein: CASSVTGTEAFF
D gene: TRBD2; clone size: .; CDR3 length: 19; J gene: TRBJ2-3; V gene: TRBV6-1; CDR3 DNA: TGTGCCAGCAGTGAAGTACCGACAGTGAGCGGGAGCGGCACAGATACGCAGTATTTT; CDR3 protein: CASSEVPTVSGSGTDTQYF
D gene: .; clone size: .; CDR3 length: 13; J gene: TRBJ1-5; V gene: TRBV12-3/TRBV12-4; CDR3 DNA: TGTGCCAGCAGTTTGTTGGTGGGGCAGCCCCAGCATTTT; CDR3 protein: CASSLLVGQPQHF
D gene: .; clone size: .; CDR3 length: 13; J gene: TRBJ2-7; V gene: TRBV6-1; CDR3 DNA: TGTGCCAGCAGTGAAGGCGGCAGGGGAAAGCAGTACTTC; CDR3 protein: CASSEGGRGKQYF
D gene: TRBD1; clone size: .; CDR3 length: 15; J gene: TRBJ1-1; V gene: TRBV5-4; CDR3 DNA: TGTGCCAGCAGCTTGGGGGACAGGGTAAACACTGAAGCTTTCTTT; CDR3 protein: CASSLGDRVNTEAFF
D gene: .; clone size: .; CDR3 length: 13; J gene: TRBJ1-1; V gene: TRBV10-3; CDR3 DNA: TGTGCCATCAGTGGAGGGGTGGACACTGAAGCTTTCTTT; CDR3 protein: CAISGGVDTEAFF
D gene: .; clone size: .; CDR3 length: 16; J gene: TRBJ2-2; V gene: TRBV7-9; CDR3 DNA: TGTGCCAGCAGCTTAGAGGCCAGACAGAACACCGGGGAGCTGTTTTTT; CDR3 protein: CASSLEARQNTGELFF
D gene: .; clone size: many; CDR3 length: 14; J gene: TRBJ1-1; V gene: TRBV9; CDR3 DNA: TGTGCCAGCAGCGTCCAGACAGAGAACACTGAAGCTTTCTTT; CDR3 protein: CASSVQTENTEAFF
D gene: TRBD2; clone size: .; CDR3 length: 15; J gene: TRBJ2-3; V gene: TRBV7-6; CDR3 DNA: TGTGCCAGCAGCTTAGAAGCGGGAGGGGCAGATACGCAGTATTTT; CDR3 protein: CASSLEAGGADTQYF
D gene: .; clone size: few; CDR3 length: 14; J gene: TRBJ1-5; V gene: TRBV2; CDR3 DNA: TGTGCCAGCAGCCTCGGACAGAACGAACCGCCCCAGCATTTT; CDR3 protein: CASSLGQNEPPQHF
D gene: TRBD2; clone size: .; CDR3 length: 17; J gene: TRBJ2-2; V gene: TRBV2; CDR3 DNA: TGTGCCAGCAGGGAAGGGATAGCGGGAGGGCCGGGCGGGGAGCTGTTTTTT; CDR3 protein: CASREGIAGGPGGELFF
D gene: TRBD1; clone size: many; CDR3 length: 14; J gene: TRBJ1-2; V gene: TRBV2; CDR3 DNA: TGTGCCAGCAGTTGGACAGGGATGATCGGTGGCTACACCTTC; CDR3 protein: CASSWTGMIGGYTF
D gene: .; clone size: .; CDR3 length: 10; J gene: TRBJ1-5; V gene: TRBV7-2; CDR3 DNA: TGTGCCAGCAGCCGCCCCGCCCAGCATTTT; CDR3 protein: CASSRPAQHF
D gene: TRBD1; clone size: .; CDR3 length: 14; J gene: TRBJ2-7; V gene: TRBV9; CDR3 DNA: TGTGCCAGCAGCGCCGGGACAGTCGCTAACGAGCAGTACTTC; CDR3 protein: CASSAGTVANEQYF
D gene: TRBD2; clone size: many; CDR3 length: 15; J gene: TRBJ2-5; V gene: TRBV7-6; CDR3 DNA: TGTGCCAGCAGCTCCCCCTTTGCGGGAGGTGAGACCCAGTACTTC; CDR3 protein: CASSSPFAGGETQYF
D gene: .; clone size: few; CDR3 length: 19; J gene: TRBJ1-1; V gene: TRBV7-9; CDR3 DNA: TGTGCCAGCAGCTTAGGACAGGTGAAAGGCAGGCGCCATGTCACTGAAGCTTTCTTT; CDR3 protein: CASSLGQVKGRRHVTEAFF
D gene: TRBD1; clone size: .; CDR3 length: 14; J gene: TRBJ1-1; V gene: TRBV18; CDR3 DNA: TGTGCCAGCTCACTTTTCCCAGGGGGCACTGAAGCTTTCTTT; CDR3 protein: CASSLFPGGTEAFF
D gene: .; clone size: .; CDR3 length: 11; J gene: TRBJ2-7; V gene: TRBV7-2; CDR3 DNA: TGTGCCAGCAGCCTGGACAACCTCCGGTACTTC; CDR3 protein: CASSLDNLRYF
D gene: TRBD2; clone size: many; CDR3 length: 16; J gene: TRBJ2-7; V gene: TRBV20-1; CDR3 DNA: TGCAGTGCTAGAGAAGTAGGACTAGCGGGAATCTACGAGCAGTACTTC; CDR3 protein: CSAREVGLAGIYEQYF
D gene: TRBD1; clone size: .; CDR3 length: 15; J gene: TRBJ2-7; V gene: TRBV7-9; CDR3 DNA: TGTGCCAGCAGTCCGCGGGACAGGGCCTCCTACGAGCAGTACTTC; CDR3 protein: CASSPRDRASYEQYF
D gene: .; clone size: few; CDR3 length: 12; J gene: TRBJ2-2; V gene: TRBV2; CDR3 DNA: TGTGCCAGCAACTTTTTGGGGGAGGAGCTGTTTTTT; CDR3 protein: CASNFLGEELFF
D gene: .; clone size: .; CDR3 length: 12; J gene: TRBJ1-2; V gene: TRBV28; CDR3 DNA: TGTGCCAGCAGTTGGAGGGGTTATGGCTACACCTTC; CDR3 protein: CASSWRGYGYTF
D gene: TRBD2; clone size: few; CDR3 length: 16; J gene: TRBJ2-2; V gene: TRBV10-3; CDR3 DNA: TGTGCCATCAGTGAATGGGGTAGCGGGAGTGCCGGGGAGCTGTTTTTT; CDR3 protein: CAISEWGSGSAGELFF
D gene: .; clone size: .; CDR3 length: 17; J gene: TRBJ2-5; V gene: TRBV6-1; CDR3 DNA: TGTGCCACCCGAGATCAGGGGGGGCGCTTCATCCGAGAGACCCAGTACTTC; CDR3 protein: CATRDQGGRFIRETQYF
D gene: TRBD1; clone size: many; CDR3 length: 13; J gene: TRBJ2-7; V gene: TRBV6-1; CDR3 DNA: TGTGCCAGCGCCGGGACAGGGTTGCGCGAGCAGTACTTC; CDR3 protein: CASAGTGLREQYF
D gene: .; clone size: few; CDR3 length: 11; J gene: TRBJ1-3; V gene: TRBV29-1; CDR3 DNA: TGCAGCGCCATTTCCCGAAACACCATATATTTT; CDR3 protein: CSAISRNTIYF